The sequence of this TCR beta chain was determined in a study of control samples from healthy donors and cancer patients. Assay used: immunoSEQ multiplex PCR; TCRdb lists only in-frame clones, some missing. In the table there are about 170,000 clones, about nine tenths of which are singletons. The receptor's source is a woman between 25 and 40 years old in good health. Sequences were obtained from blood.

CDR3 coding DNA: TGTGCCAGTAGTTCGGACAGGAGCTCCTACGAGCAGTACTTC. Its translation is CASSSDRSSYEQYF. The rearrangement joins TRBV19 to TRBJ2-7; 7 bases match TRBD1. CDR1 is LNHDA, CDR2 SQIVND, per germline (reference sequence). The V segment lost 5 bases and the J segment 0 bases; nucleotides outside the gene matches: 4. This CDR3 has 14 amino acids.